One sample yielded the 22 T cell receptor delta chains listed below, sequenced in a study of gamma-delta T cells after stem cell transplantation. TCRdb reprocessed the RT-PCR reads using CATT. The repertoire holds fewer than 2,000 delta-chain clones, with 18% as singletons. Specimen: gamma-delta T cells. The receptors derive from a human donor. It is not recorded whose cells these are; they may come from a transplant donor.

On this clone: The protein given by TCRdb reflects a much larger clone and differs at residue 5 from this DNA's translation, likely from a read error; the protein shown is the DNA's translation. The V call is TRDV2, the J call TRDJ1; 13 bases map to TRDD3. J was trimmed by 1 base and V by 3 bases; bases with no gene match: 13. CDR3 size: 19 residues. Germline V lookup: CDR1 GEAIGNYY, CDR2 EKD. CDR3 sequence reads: CACDYVLGDTLVTTDKLIF. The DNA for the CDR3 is TGTGCCTGTGACTACGTACTGGGGGATACGCTGGTTACCACCGATAAACTCATCTTT.

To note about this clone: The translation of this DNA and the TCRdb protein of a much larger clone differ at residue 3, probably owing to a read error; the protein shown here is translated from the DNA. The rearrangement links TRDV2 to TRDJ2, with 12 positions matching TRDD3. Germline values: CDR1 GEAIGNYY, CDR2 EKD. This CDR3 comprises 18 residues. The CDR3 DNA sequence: TGTGCCCGTGACACTGTACTGGGGGATACTGCTTTGACAGCACAACTCTTCTTT. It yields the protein CARDTVLGDTALTAQLFF.

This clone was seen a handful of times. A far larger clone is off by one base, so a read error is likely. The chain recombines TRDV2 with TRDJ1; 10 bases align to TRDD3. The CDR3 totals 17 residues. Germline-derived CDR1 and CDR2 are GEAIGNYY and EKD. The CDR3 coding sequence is TGTGCCTGTGAATCCTTACTGGGGGATCCGTTAACCGATAAATTCATCTTT. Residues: CACESLLGDPLTDKFIF.

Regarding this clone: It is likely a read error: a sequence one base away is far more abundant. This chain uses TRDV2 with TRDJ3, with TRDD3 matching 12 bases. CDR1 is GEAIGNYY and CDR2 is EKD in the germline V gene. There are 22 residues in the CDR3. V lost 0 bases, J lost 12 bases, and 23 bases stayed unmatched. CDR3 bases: TGTGCCTGTGACACCGGCCTACTGGGGGATACTGAGGGCGAGGGTGTGGACCGACAGATGTTTTTC. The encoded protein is CACDTGLLGDTEGEGVDRQMFF.

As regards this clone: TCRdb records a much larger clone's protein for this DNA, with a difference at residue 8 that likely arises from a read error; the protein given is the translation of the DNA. The CDR3 DNA reads TGTGCCTGTGACTTGATGTCGACGGGGCTGGGGGATACATCCACCGATAAACTCATCTTT. Its translation is CACDLMSTGLGDTSTDKLIF. The V gene is TRDV2, the J gene TRDJ1; 11 nucleotides agree with TRDD3. CDR3 length: 20 amino acids. V dropped 3 bases and J dropped 1; count of bases not matched to a gene: 18. Germline CDR1 GEAIGNYY, CDR2 EKD.

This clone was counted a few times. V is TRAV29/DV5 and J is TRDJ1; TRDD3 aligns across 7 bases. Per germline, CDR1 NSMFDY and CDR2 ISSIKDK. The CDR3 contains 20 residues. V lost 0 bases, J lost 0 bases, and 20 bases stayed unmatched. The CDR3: CAASAGIERLGKGDTDKLIF. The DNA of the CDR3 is TGTGCAGCAAGCGCGGGGATAGAGCGCCTGGGGAAAGGGGACACCGATAAACTCATCTTT. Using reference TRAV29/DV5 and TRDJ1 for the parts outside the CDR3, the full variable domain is DQQVKQNSPSLSVQEGRISILNCDYTNSMFDYFLWYKKYPAEGPTFLISISSIKDKNEDGRFTVFLNKSAKHLSLHIVPSQPGDSAVYFCAASAGIERLGKGDTDKLIFGKGTRVTVEP.

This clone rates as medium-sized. DNA for the CDR3: TGTGCCTGTGACACCGTGAGGGGCCCCCCCATCGGGGATAAACTCATCTTT. This sequence encodes CACDTVRGPPIGDKLIF. The J gene is TRDJ1, the V gene TRDV2; D uncertain. This CDR3 region has 17 residues. Looked up from germline, CDR1 is GEAIGNYY and CDR2 is EKD. With 0 bases removed from V and 5 bases from J, the gap between germline ends came to 21 bases.

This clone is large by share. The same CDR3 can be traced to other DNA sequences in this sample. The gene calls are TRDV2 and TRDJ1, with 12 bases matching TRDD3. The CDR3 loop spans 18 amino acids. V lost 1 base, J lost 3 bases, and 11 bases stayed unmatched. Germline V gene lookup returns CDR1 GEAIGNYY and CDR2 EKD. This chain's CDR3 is CACDTLAGGYGNADKLIF. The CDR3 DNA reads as TGTGCCTGTGACACTCTGGCTGGGGGATACGGAAACGCCGATAAACTCATCTTT.

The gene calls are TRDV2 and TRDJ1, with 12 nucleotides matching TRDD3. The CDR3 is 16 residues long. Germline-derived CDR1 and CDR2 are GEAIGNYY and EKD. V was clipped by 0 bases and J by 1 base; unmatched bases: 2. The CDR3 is CACDTVLGDTTDKLIF. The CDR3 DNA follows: TGTGCCTGTGACACCGTACTGGGGGATACCACCGATAAACTCATCTTT.

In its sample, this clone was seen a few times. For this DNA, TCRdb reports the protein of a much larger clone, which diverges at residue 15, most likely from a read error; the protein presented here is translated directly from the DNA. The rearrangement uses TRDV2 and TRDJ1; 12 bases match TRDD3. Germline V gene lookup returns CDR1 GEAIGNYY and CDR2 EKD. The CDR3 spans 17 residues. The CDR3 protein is CACDKLGDTRYTDKFIF. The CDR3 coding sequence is TGTGCCTGTGACAAACTGGGGGATACCCGGTACACCGATAAATTCATCTTT.

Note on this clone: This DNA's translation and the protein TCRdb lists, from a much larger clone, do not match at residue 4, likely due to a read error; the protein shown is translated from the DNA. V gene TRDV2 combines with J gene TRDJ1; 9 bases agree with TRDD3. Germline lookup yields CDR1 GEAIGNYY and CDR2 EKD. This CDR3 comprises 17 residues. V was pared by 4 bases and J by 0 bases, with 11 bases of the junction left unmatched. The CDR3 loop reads CACEPVLGDSHTDKLIF. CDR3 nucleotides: TGTGCCTGTGAACCAGTACTGGGGGACTCACACACCGATAAACTCATCTTT.

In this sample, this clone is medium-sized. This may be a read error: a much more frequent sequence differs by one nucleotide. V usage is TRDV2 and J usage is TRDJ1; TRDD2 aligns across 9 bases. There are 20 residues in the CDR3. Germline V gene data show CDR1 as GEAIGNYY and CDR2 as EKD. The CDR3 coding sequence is TGTGCCTGTGACAACCTTCCTACGATTACTGGGCGCTGGGGCACCGATAAACTCACCTTT. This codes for CACDNLPTITGRWGTDKLTF.

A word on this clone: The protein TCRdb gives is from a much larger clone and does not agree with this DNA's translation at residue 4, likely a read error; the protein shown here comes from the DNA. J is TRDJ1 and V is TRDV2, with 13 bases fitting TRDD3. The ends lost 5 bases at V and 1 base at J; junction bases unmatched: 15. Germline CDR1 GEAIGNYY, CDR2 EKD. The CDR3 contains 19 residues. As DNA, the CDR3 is TGTGCCTGTGCCTCCGTACTGGGGGATACGCTGGTTACCACCGATAAACTCATCTTT. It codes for CACASVLGDTLVTTDKLIF.

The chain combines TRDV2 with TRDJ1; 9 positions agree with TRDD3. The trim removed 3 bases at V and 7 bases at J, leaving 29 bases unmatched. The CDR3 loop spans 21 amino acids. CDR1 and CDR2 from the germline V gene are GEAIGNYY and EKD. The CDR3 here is CACDPLRPTPNRTGGAGKLIF. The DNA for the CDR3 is TGTGCCTGTGACCCCTTGCGTCCTACACCTAATCGTACTGGGGGAGCTGGTAAACTCATCTTT.

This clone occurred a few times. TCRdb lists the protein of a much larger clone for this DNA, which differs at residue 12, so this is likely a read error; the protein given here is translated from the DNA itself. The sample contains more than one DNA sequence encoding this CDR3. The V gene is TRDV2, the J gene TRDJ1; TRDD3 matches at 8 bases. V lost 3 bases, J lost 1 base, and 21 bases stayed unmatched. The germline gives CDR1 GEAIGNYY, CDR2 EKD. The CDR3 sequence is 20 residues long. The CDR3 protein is CACDLMSAGLGETSTDKLIF. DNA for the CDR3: TGTGCCTGTGACTTGATGTCGGCGGGGCTGGGGGAGACATCCACCGATAAACTCATCTTT.

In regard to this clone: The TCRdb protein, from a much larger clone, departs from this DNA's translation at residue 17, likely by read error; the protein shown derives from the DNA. CDR3 in amino acids: CACDLMSAGLGDTSTDNLIF. In DNA form, the CDR3 reads TGTGCCTGTGACTTGATGTCGGCGGGGCTGGGGGATACATCCACCGATAACCTCATCTTT. The J gene is TRDJ1, the V gene TRDV2; 11 bases match TRDD3. Germline assignment: CDR1 GEAIGNYY and CDR2 EKD. The CDR3 totals 20 residues.

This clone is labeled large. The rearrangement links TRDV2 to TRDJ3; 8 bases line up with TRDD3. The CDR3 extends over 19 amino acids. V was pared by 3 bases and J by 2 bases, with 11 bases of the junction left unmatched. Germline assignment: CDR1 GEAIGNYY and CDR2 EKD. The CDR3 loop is CACDVTGGHIPWDTRQMFF. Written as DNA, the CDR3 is TGTGCCTGTGACGTAACTGGGGGTCACATTCCCTGGGACACCCGACAGATGTTTTTC.

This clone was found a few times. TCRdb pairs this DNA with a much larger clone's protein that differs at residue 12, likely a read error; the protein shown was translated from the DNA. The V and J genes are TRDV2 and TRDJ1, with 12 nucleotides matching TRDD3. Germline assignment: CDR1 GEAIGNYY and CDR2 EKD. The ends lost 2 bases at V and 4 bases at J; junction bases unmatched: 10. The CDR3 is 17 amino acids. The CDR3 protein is CACDMLLLGDTLDKLIF. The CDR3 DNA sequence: TGTGCCTGTGACATGCTCTTACTGGGGGATACACTCGATAAACTCATCTTT.

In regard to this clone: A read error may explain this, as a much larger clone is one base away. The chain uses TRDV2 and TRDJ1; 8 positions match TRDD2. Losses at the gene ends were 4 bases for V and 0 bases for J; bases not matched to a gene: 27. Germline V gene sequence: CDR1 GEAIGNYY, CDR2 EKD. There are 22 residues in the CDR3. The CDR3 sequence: CACEPLYPSSYVGGTYTDKLIF. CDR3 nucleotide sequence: TGTGCCTGTGAACCACTATACCCCTCTTCCTACGTGGGTGGAACGTACACCGATAAACTCATCTTT.

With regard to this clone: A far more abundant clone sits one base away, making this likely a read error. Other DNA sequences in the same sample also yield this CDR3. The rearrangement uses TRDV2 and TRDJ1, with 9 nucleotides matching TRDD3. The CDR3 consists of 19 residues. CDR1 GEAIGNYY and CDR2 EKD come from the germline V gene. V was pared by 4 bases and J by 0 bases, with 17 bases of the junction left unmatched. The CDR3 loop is CACEILTRRGYEDTDKLIF. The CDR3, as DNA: TGTGCCTGTGAGATTCTGACGAGGAGGGGATACGAGGACACCGATAAACTCATCTTT.

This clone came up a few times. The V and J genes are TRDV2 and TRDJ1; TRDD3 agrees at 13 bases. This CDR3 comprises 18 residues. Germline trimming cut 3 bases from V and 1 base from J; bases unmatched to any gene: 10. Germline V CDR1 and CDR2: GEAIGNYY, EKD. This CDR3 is CACDPLGDTLVTTDKLIF. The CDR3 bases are TGTGCCTGTGACCCACTGGGGGATACGCTGGTTACCACCGATAAACTCATCTTT.

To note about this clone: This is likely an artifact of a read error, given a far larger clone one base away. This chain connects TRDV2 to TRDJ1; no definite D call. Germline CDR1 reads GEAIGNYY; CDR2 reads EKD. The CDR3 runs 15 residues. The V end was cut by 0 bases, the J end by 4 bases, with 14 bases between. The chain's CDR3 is CACDTIVLRGDKLIF. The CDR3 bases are TGTGCCTGTGACACCATTGTGCTGCGGGGCGATAAACTCATCTTT.